This entry concerns a single T cell receptor (beta chain). The antigen is undetermined. Every isolated RNA sample was fully reverse transcribed, so sequencing captured expressed TCRB transcripts. Sequenced by immunoSEQ multiplex PCR; TCRdb stores in-frame clones only, minus some. The sample consists of roughly 300,000 clones, roughly a tenth of them appearing once. Naive, central memory, regulatory and stem cell-like memory cells within the CD4+ compartment were sorted using CD45RO/CCR7/CD25/CD127/CD95/CD27. The sample belongs to a study of beta chain features in type 1 diabetes. Whole-study context: Examination spanned fewer than 140,000,000 sorted cells from all samples. Study-level points and caveats: Sampled from patients, naive, central memory and Treg TCRB repertoires appeared more similar than those sampled from healthy donors. For Type 1 diabetes patients, all four CD4+ subsets carried TCRB CDR3s that were moderately but significantly shorter.

The germline CDR1 and CDR2 sequences are MNHEY and SMNVEV (reference sequence). This CDR3 comprises 13 residues. The V gene end was trimmed by 8 bases and the J gene end by 5 bases; junction bases not matched to a gene: 9. The chain carries TRBV27 and TRBJ2-7; the match to TRBD2 covers 7 bases. The receptor comes from a man younger than 40 with type 1 diabetes. The source material was central memory CD4+ T cells from blood. In DNA form, the CDR3 reads TGTGCCAGCTCCCAAGGGGAGGGAGACGAGCAGTACTTC. Protein product: CASSQGEGDEQYF.